A selection of T cell receptor beta chains follows, all from one sample in a study of shared clonotypes between healthy human individuals. Repertoires were generated with immunoSEQ multiplex PCR, while TCRdb's copy carries only in-frame clones and drops some. Among roughly 1.5 million clones, around 98% were seen once, and the ten largest hold less than 0.55%. Sequenced input: naive CD4+ T cells sorted from blood. These receptor sequences come from a man aged 30 to 39 in good health. Both conserved end residues are part of each CDR3. The order of the fields is J gene, D gene, clone size, V gene, CDR3 DNA, CDR3 protein. D genes are given only for firm matches. Not every row has a clone size; where given, it reads once, few, many or a size class.

>TRBJ2-7|NA|once|TRBV28
TGTGCCAGCAGTTATTTCAGTTGGGAGCAGTACTTC
CASSYFSWEQYF
>TRBJ1-2|NA|NA|TRBV28
TGTGCCAGCAGCCGGGGGTTGGGGTATGGCTACACCTTC
CASSRGLGYGYTF
>TRBJ1-2|NA|NA|TRBV7-2
TGTGCCAGCAGCTTAGGAGTCAACTATGGCTACACCTTC
CASSLGVNYGYTF
>TRBJ1-5|NA|once|TRBV15
TGTGCCACCAGCAGACCCCGAGATCAGCCCCAGCATTTT
CATSRPRDQPQHF
>TRBJ2-5|TRBD1|once|TRBV11-2
TGTGCCAGCGGACTACAGGGGGCAGGAGAAGAGACCCAGTACTTC
CASGLQGAGEETQYF
>TRBJ2-1|TRBD2|NA|TRBV5-4
TGTGCCAGCAGCTTGGCATTAGCGGGAGGCCAAAGTGAGCAGTTCTTC
CASSLALAGGQSEQFF
>TRBJ2-5|TRBD2|NA|TRBV5-1
TGCGCCAGCAGCTTGGGCGGGAGGAGTGAGACCCAGTACTTC
CASSLGGRSETQYF
>TRBJ2-3|TRBD2|NA|TRBV28
TGTGCCAGCACGCTAGGCGGGGGGACAGATACGCAGTATTTT
CASTLGGGTDTQYF
>TRBJ2-2|NA|NA|TRBV7-2
TGTGCCAGCAGCTCCCACTCGGGGTGGGCCGGGGAGCTGTTTTTT
CASSSHSGWAGELFF
>TRBJ1-5|NA|NA|TRBV18
TGTGCCAGCTCACGCCTAGCCAATCAGCCCCAGCATTTT
CASSRLANQPQHF
>TRBJ1-2|TRBD1|NA|TRBV2
TGTGCCAGCAGCAGGGGGGCTAACTATGGCTACACCTTC
CASSRGANYGYTF
>TRBJ2-7|NA|NA|TRBV5-1
TGCGCCAGCAGCTTGGTCAGTCCACACTACGAGCAGTACTTC
CASSLVSPHYEQYF
>TRBJ2-7|TRBD1|NA|TRBV27
TGTGCCAGTAAAACAGGGGGCTACGAGCAGTACTTC
CASKTGGYEQYF
>TRBJ2-2|TRBD2|NA|TRBV13
TGTGCCAGCAGCTTAGGTCATCGAAGGGCTAGCGGGAGAGCGAACACCGGGGAGCTGTTTTTT
CASSLGHRRASGRANTGELFF
>TRBJ2-3|NA|NA|TRBV11-2
TGTGCCAGCAGTTTGGACCTAACAGATACGCAGTATTTT
CASSLDLTDTQYF
>TRBJ2-7|NA|NA|TRBV15
TGTGCCACCAGCAGAGGCGGAGGACAGAAGCCCTACGAGCAGTACTTC
CATSRGGGQKPYEQYF
>TRBJ1-2|TRBD1|NA|TRBV7-9
TGTGCCAGCAGCGCATCTGACAGGGGGATAACCTTC
CASSASDRGITF
>TRBJ2-3|NA|NA|TRBV7-2
TGTGCCAGCAGCTTTACCAGTCGCCGCGCAGATACGCAGTATTTT
CASSFTSRRADTQYF
>TRBJ2-1|NA|NA|TRBV18
TGTGCCAGCTCGATGAAACAGAACAATGAGCAGTTCTTC
CASSMKQNNEQFF
>TRBJ2-7|NA|NA|TRBV25-1
TGTGCCAGCAGCCCCTCAAGAGGGGTAACCTACGAGCAGTACTTC
CASSPSRGVTYEQYF
>TRBJ2-2|TRBD2|NA|TRBV7-2
TGTGCCAGCAGCTTAGGGATACTAGCGGGATTGTCCGGGGAGCTGTTTTTT
CASSLGILAGLSGELFF
>TRBJ2-3|NA|NA|TRBV2
TGTGCCAGCCCTGGGAATAGTTGGCGAAACACAGATACGCAGTATTTT
CASPGNSWRNTDTQYF
>TRBJ2-7|TRBD2|NA|TRBV7-9
TGTGCCAGCATCCCGACTAGCGGGAACCACGAGCAGTACTTC
CASIPTSGNHEQYF
>TRBJ2-1|TRBD2|NA|TRBV9
TGTGCCAGCAGCCCCCGAACTAGCGGGAACCCTGAGCAGTTCTTC
CASSPRTSGNPEQFF
>TRBJ1-5|NA|NA|TRBV21-1
TGTGCCAGCAAAACGGGTATCAGTCTAGTAACAGGTCAGCCCCAGCATTTT
CASKTGISLVTGQPQHF
>TRBJ2-7|NA|NA|TRBV29-1
TGCAGCGTTGGTTACAGCTACGAGCAGTACTTC
CSVGYSYEQYF
>TRBJ1-1|NA|few|TRBV5-4
TGTGCCAGTTTTACCGAACCAGTGGCCACTGAAGCTTTCTTT
CASFTEPVATEAFF
>TRBJ2-7|NA|NA|TRBV11-2
TGTGCCAGCAGCTTAGTCAAGCGGGCCTACGAGCAGTACTTC
CASSLVKRAYEQYF
>TRBJ2-5|NA|NA|TRBV18
TGTGCCAGCTCGCTCTGGCAGGGGACGGTCGAGACCCAGTACTTC
CASSLWQGTVETQYF
>TRBJ2-2|NA|NA|TRBV5-1
TGCGCCAGCAGCTCAAACCCCGGGGACACCGGGGAGCTGTTTTTT
CASSSNPGDTGELFF